The 11 T cell receptor beta chains in this list originate from one sample, sequenced in a study of regulatory T cells in long-lasting Graves disease. Arm-PCR with iRepertoire HTBI primers amplified the CDR3 regions for these TCR beta libraries. TCRdb independently ran MiXCR on the multiplex PCR reads; one entry per CDR3 protein. The table lists around 250,000 distinct CDR3 sequences, around 20% of them singletons. The time point is: newly diagnosed GD, antithyroid drugs for less than 3 months. RNA from PBMCs was the source of the TCR library. The specimen comprised peripheral blood mononuclear cells (PBMCs), sampled at new diagnosis, from a patient treated with antithyroid drugs. The source of these receptors is a female donor with Graves disease.

This clonotype was seen many times. V and J are TRBV12-3 or TRBV12-4 and TRBJ2-2, with D perhaps matching TRBD2 (5 bases). V shed 6 bases and J shed 6 bases, with 8 bases lying between them. The CDR3 length is 12 residues. CDR3 sequence reads: CASRRGPGELFF. CDR3 DNA sequence: TGTGCCAGCAGACGGGGTCCCGGGGAGCTGTTTTTT.

Many counts were recorded for this clonotype. V usage is TRBV15 and J usage is TRBJ2-7, with D perhaps matching TRBD1 (6 bases). CDR1 is LNHNV and CDR2 is YYDKDF in the germline V gene (reference sequence). The V end lost 0 bases, the J end lost 5 bases, and 11 bases lay between the germline ends. This CDR3 has 14 residues. Here the CDR3 reads CATSREGQTNEQYF. The CDR3 region has the DNA TGTGCCACCAGCAGAGAAGGACAGACCAACGAGCAGTACTTC. The full variable domain, completed using reference TRBV15 and TRBJ2-7, is DAMVIQNPRYQVTQFGKPVTLSCSQTLNHNVMYWYQQKSSQAPKLLFHYYDKDFNNEADTPDNFQSRRPNTSFCFLDIRSPGLGDTAMYLCATSREGQTNEQYFGPGTRLTVT.

A word on this clonotype: This clone may be a read error of a much larger clone one base away. The chain uses TRBV6-1 and TRBJ1-1, with TRBD1 matching 8 bases. CDR3 size: 14 residues. The V gene's germline CDR1 is MNHNS and CDR2 SASEGT. CDR3 loop: CAGSESGGWTEAFF. The DNA for the CDR3 is TGTGCCGGCAGTGAATCAGGGGGCTGGACTGAAGCTTTCTTT.

The sample holds many counts of this clonotype. The V gene is TRBV20-1, the J gene TRBJ2-5; D remains unclear. The germline gives CDR1 DFQATT, CDR2 SNEGSKA (reference sequence). The CDR3 contains 13 residues. Trimming cost V 1 base and J 1 base, with 7 bases left between them. The CDR3 coding sequence is TGCAGTGCTAGAGTTGGGTCCCAAGAGACCCAGTACTTC. This encodes CSARVGSQETQYF.

This clonotype was detected many times. V is TRBV5-1 and J is TRBJ1-2, with TRBD1 identical over 7 bases. This CDR3 is 16 amino acids long. V lost 4 bases and J lost 0; bases outside the gene matches: 9. Per germline, CDR1 SGHRS and CDR2 YFSETQ. The CDR3 DNA sequence: TGCGCCAGCAGCCCCGGGACAGCATCAGCTAACTATGGCTACACCTTC. This codes for CASSPGTASANYGYTF.

A remark on this clonotype: A much larger clone is a single base away; this may be a read error. The chain couples TRBV7-2 to TRBJ2-6, with TRBD1 matching 7 bases. The CDR3 is made up of 18 amino acids. Germline assignment: CDR1 SGHTA and CDR2 FQGNSA. V lost 8 bases and J lost 0; bases outside the gene matches: 13. Here the CDR3 DNA reads TGTGCCAGCGCTCACCTCGGGACAGCTGTCTCTGGGGCCAACGTCCTGACTTTC. Protein sequence: CASAHLGTAVSGANVLTF. Based on the CDR3 plus reference TRBV7-2 and TRBJ2-6, the full variable domain is GAGVSQSPSNKVTEKGKDVELRCDPISGHTALYWYRQSLGQGLEFLIYFQGNSAPDKSGLPSDRFSAERTGGSVSTLTIQRTQQEDSAVYLCASAHLGTAVSGANVLTFGAGSRLTVL.

This clonotype was seen at least ten times. The chain is built from TRBV28 and TRBJ1-5; D gene uncertain. Looked up from germline, CDR1 is MDHEN and CDR2 is SYDVKM. CDR3 length equals 15 residues. Trimming cost V 5 bases and J 7 bases, with 18 bases left between them. The chain's CDR3 is CASSRLDSGGQPQHF. CDR3 DNA: TGTGCCAGCAGTCGACTCGATTCCGGAGGACAGCCCCAGCATTTT.

Note on this clonotype: One base away lies a much larger clone, so this may be a sequencing read error. V is TRBV5-1 and J is TRBJ2-1; 8 nucleotides align to TRBD2. Unmatched junction bases numbered 5, after V lost 1 base and J lost 8 bases. CDR1 is SGHRS, CDR2 YFSETQ, per germline. The length of the CDR3 is 14 residues. For the CDR3, the DNA is TGCGCCAGCAGCTTGAGCGGGAGATACGATGAGCAGTTCTTC. This translates into CASSLSGRYDEQFF.

This chain links TRBV6-1 with TRBJ1-6; TRBD1 matches 7 bases. The CDR3 sequence is 14 residues long. The V gene's germline CDR1 is MNHNS and CDR2 SASEGT. J lost 9 bases, V lost 7 bases, and 9 bases had no gene match. CDR3 coding DNA: TGTGCCAGCAAAAGAGACAGGGACTCTTCACCCCTCCACTTT. Translating it yields CASKRDRDSSPLHF.

This clonotype has a count of ten or more. V gene TRBV18 combines with J gene TRBJ2-7; 9 nucleotides line up with TRBD1. Germline V gene lookup returns CDR1 KGHSH and CDR2 LQKENI. V trimming: 1 base; J trimming: 5 bases; junction bases outside the gene matches: 6. The CDR3 loop spans 15 amino acids. Here the CDR3 DNA reads TGTGCCAGCTCACCACGGGACAGGGTTACGGACGAGCAGTACTTC. Residues: CASSPRDRVTDEQYF.

This clonotype was observed at least ten times. A read error may produce the germline difference seen at one junction end. The chain has TRBV4-1 and TRBJ1-1; TRBD1 matches 9 bases. Germline CDR1 is MGHRA and CDR2 is YSYEKL. The CDR3 loop spans 15 amino acids. The CDR3 DNA is TGTGCCAGCAGCCAAGATAACAGGGGGCACACTGAAGCTTTCTTT. Translated: CASSQDNRGHTEAFF.